This section outlines one TCR beta chain sequence together with its context. This record belongs to a study of blood T cell repertoires in COVID-19. Here immunoSEQ multiplex PCR was the method, and the copy in TCRdb shows in-frame clones only, minus some. The sample contains 150,000 to 200,000 clones, approximately 90% of which appear only once. Germline CDR1 LNHNV, CDR2 YYDKDF (reference sequence). The CDR3 length is 15 residues. Trimming shortened V by 9 bases and J by 6 bases, and 21 bases separated the two germline ends. This chain links TRBV15 with TRBJ1-5; weak D call: TRBD1 (6 bases). The TCR sequence derives from a woman in her thirties or forties in a cohort exposed to, infected with or recovered from COVID-19 (not recorded which). Sequencing input: PBMCs or T cells enriched from blood (not recorded which). This CDR3 is CATRTADPSGQPQHF. The CDR3 DNA sequence: TGTGCCACTCGGACAGCCGACCCTTCGGGTCAGCCCCAGCATTTT.